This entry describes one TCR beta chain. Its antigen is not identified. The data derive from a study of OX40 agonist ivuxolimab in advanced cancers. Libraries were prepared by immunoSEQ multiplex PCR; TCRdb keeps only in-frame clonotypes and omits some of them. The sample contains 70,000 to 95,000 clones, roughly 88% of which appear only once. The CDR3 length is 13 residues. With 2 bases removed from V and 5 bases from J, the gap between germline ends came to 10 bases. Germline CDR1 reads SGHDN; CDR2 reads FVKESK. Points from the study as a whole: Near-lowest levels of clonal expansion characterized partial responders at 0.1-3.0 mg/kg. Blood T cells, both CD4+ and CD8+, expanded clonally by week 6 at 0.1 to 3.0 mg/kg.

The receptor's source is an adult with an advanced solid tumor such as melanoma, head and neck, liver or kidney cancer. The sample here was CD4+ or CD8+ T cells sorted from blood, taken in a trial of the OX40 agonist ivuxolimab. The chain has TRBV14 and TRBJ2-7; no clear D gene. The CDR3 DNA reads TGTGCCAGCAGCCAATATCAGCGCGACGAGCAGTACTTC. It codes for CASSQYQRDEQYF. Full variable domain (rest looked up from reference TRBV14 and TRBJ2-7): EAGVTQFPSHSVIEKGQTVTLRCDPISGHDNLYWYRRVMGKEIKFLLHFVKESKQDESGMPNNRFLAERTGGTYSTLKVQPAELEDSGVYFCASSQYQRDEQYFGPGTRLTVT.